This T cell receptor (beta chain) was sequenced in a study of blood T cell repertoires in COVID-19. As handled by the study authors: Using reference gene primer amplification, nucleated cell counts were estimated. Sequenced by immunoSEQ multiplex PCR; TCRdb stores in-frame clones only, minus some. The D gene and trimming were derived from the DNA, and the V and J assignments and clone size from that table. The table lists 150,000 to 200,000 clones, around 87% of them singletons. V lost 5 bases and J lost 0, with 8 bases in between. This CDR3 is 15 amino acids long. The V gene's germline CDR1 is MNHEY and CDR2 SMNVEV (reference sequence).

The TCR sequence derives from a man in his forties or fifties with active or convalescent COVID-19. The chain uses TRBV27 and TRBJ1-6; TRBD1 is a possible D gene (5 bases). Source material: peripheral blood. The CDR3 DNA reads as TGTGCCAGCAGTCCCGACAGCTCCTATAATTCACCCCTCCACTTT. This encodes CASSPDSSYNSPLHF.